This is a list of T cell receptor beta chains from one sample in a study of OX40 agonist ivuxolimab in advanced cancers. The protocol was immunoSEQ multiplex PCR, while the TCRdb copy is restricted to in-frame clones and leaves out a portion. The sample carries around 80,000 clones, more than 70% recorded once. The sequencing here drew on CD4+ or CD8+ T cells sorted from blood, taken in a trial of the OX40 agonist ivuxolimab. Receptors were obtained from an adult with an advanced solid tumor such as melanoma, head and neck, liver or kidney cancer. Each CDR3 is given with its conserved first and last residue. The D gene is left open where the match is weak. Size values are once, few and many counts, or a class for expanded clones, and some rows have none.

j_call d_call v_call clone_size cdr3_aa cdr3_nt
TRBJ2-2 . TRBV7-3 . CASSLTSGNTGELFF TGTGCCAGCAGCTTAACTAGTGGGAACACCGGGGAGCTGTTTTTT
TRBJ2-2 . TRBV7-2 once CASSLVFVASGELFF TGTGCCAGCAGCTTAGTATTCGTAGCGTCCGGGGAGCTGTTTTTT
TRBJ1-1 . TRBV4-1 once CASSSDAVPNTEAFF TGCGCCAGCAGCTCGGATGCTGTACCGAACACTGAAGCTTTCTTT
TRBJ2-7 . TRBV10-2 . CASSEVASVSYEQYF TGCGCCAGCAGTGAGGTGGCTTCCGTTTCCTACGAGCAGTACTTC
TRBJ2-3 . TRBV7-9 . CASSTPSGFTDTQYF TGTGCCAGCAGCACGCCTTCAGGGTTCACAGATACGCAGTATTTT
TRBJ1-4 . TRBV6-1 . CASKTFQGREKLFF TGTGCCAGCAAGACCTTTCAGGGGCGGGAAAAACTGTTTTTT
TRBJ2-5 TRBD1 TRBV30 . CAWRIPNRTGGGQETQYF TGTGCCTGGAGAATCCCGAACAGGACAGGGGGTGGACAAGAGACCCAGTACTTC
TRBJ2-7 . TRBV4-2 . CASSQAGQKQYF TGTGCCAGCAGCCAAGCAGGGCAGAAGCAGTACTTC
TRBJ1-2 . TRBV9 . CASSALAGQVGIYGYTF TGTGCCAGCAGCGCGCTCGCAGGTCAGGTGGGGATCTATGGCTACACCTTC
TRBJ2-1 . TRBV29-1 . CSVLLGSSGALADNEQFF TGCAGCGTATTATTGGGGTCTTCTGGAGCCTTGGCCGACAATGAGCAGTTCTTC
TRBJ1-1 TRBD1 TRBV28 once CASSDPGTGGSSTEAFF TGTGCCAGCAGTGACCCGGGGACAGGGGGCTCGAGCACTGAAGCTTTCTTT
TRBJ1-3 . TRBV28 . CATTEWSSGNTIYF TGTGCCACCACCGAGTGGAGCTCTGGAAACACCATATATTTT
TRBJ2-7 TRBD2 TRBV28 . CASNSAGTSGYEQYF TGTGCCAGCAATTCCGCCGGGACTAGCGGTTACGAGCAGTACTTC
TRBJ2-7 TRBD1 TRBV28 . CASIRDRGSEQYF TGTGCCAGCATCCGAGACAGGGGTTCCGAGCAGTACTTC
TRBJ2-6 . TRBV27 . CASQKGQTGANVLTF TGTGCCAGCCAAAAGGGTCAGACTGGGGCCAACGTCCTGACTTTC
TRBJ2-1 . TRBV7-9 . CASSGRLVNGNEQFF TGTGCCAGCAGCGGCCGACTAGTGAACGGCAATGAGCAGTTCTTC
TRBJ2-7 . TRBV6-1 once CASSEQGSSYEQYF TGTGCCAGCAGCGAACAGGGATCGAGCTACGAGCAGTACTTC
TRBJ2-7 TRBD1 TRBV28 once CASSPTTGTGIHEQYF TGTGCCAGCAGTCCAACGACCGGGACAGGAATCCACGAGCAGTACTTC
TRBJ1-1 . TRBV21-1 once CASSLCGGGAEAFF TGTGCCAGCAGCCTTTGTGGAGGGGGGGCTGAAGCTTTCTTT
TRBJ1-5 TRBD1 TRBV18 once CASSKYRGTDQPQHF TGTGCCAGCTCAAAATACAGGGGAACGGATCAGCCCCAGCATTTT
TRBJ2-2 TRBD2 TRBV7-3 . CASSLFSGGGSNTGELFF TGTGCCAGCAGCTTATTTTCAGGCGGGGGATCAAACACCGGGGAGCTGTTTTTT
TRBJ1-5 . TRBV7-2 . CASSLGGSGRAQHF TGTGCCAGCAGCTTAGGGGGTTCGGGCAGGGCCCAGCATTTT
TRBJ2-7 . TRBV10-3 . CAIRSTITGRDEQYF TGTGCCATCAGGTCCACCATAACAGGTCGCGACGAGCAGTACTTC
TRBJ2-2 . TRBV6-4 . CASSEQSTGELFF TGTGCCAGCAGTGAGCAGAGCACCGGGGAGCTGTTTTTT
TRBJ2-5 . TRBV28 . CASTGGPQETQYF TGTGCCAGCACCGGGGGTCCACAAGAGACCCAGTACTTC
TRBJ2-1 TRBD2 TRBV9 . CASSVAGTGGDEQFF TGTGCCAGCAGCGTAGCTGGGACTGGGGGGGATGAGCAGTTCTTC
TRBJ1-1 . TRBV6-1 . CASSTGSPTEAFF TGTGCCAGCAGTACGGGGAGCCCCACTGAAGCTTTCTTT
TRBJ2-5 TRBD1 TRBV5-1 once CASSLDRGETQYF TGCGCCAGCAGCTTGGACAGGGGGGAGACCCAGTACTTC
TRBJ2-1 . TRBV25-1 . CASSDHNIRPRNEQFF TGTGCCAGCAGTGACCACAATATAAGGCCCAGGAATGAGCAGTTCTTC
TRBJ1-1 . TRBV6-5 once CASSYSRNTEAFF TGTGCCAGCAGTTACTCAAGGAACACTGAAGCTTTCTTT
TRBJ2-5 . TRBV5-4 . CASSLDPPAPQYF TGTGCCAGCAGCTTGGACCCACCGGCCCCCCAGTACTTC
TRBJ2-3 TRBD2 TRBV2 once CASSGSSGLTDTQYF TGTGCCAGCAGTGGTTCTAGCGGGCTCACAGATACGCAGTATTTT
TRBJ1-3 . TRBV5-1 . CASSLEQTGNTIYF TGCGCCAGCAGCTTGGAACAGACTGGAAACACCATATATTTT
TRBJ1-1 . TRBV6-6 . CASSQYGGTEAFF TGTGCCAGCAGTCAATACGGGGGGACTGAAGCTTTCTTT
TRBJ2-7 TRBD2 TRBV5-4 once CASSPFGIAGGSYEQYF TGTGCCAGCAGCCCTTTTGGTATAGCGGGAGGTTCCTACGAGCAGTACTTC
TRBJ1-2 . TRBV5-6 . CASSLQGPNYGYTF TGTGCCAGCAGCCTGCAGGGGCCTAACTATGGCTACACCTTC
TRBJ2-1 TRBD1 TRBV29-1 . CSVVGDREEFF TGCAGCGTGGTTGGGGACAGGGAGGAATTCTTC
TRBJ2-2 TRBD2 TRBV2 . CASSEWRGAGELFF TGTGCCAGCAGTGAATGGCGGGGGGCCGGGGAGCTGTTTTTT
TRBJ2-4 . TRBV27 . CASSFLSKDSKNIQYF TGTGCCAGCAGTTTTCTATCGAAGGATTCCAAAAACATTCAGTACTTC
TRBJ2-3 TRBD1 TRBV6-1 . CASSDTGVFKDTQYF TGTGCCAGCAGTGACACAGGGGTTTTTAAAGATACGCAGTATTTT
TRBJ2-3 TRBD2 TRBV7-3 once CASSPGRGDTQYF TGTGCCAGCAGCCCTGGGAGGGGAGATACGCAGTATTTT
TRBJ1-5 . TRBV7-2 . CASSLNVGYQPQHF TGTGCCAGCAGCTTGAACGTGGGGTACCAGCCCCAGCATTTT
TRBJ2-2 TRBD2 TRBV9 . CASSVGFSGVNTGELFF TGTGCCAGCAGCGTGGGTTTTAGCGGGGTGAACACCGGGGAGCTGTTTTTT
TRBJ2-4 . TRBV19 . CASIPTGAKNIQYF TGTGCCAGTATCCCTACGGGGGCCAAAAACATTCAGTACTTC
TRBJ2-1 . TRBV19 once CASLGTSYNEQFF TGTGCCAGTCTGGGCACATCCTACAATGAGCAGTTCTTC
TRBJ1-6 . TRBV5-4 . CASSLLGRGDSPLHF TGTGCCAGCAGCTTATTGGGCAGGGGTGATTCACCCCTCCACTTT
TRBJ1-2 . TRBV18 . CASSPIARGGGYGYTF TGTGCCAGCTCACCTATCGCCAGGGGAGGCGGCTATGGCTACACCTTC
TRBJ1-4 . TRBV5-1 . CASRSRTTNEKLFF TGCGCCAGCAGGTCGAGGACAACTAATGAAAAACTGTTTTTT
TRBJ2-1 TRBD2 TRBV4-2 . CASSQGLAGAQLLFF TGTGCCAGCAGCCAGGGACTAGCGGGGGCCCAACTGTTGTTCTTC
TRBJ1-2 . TRBV5-1 . CASSLADNYGYTF TGCGCCAGCAGCTTGGCAGATAACTATGGCTACACCTTC
TRBJ1-3 TRBD1 TRBV6-6 once CASNAGGAGNTIYF TGTGCCAGCAACGCAGGGGGAGCTGGAAACACCATATATTTT
TRBJ2-1 . TRBV9 . CASSNPWSEQFF TGTGCCAGCAGCAATCCTTGGAGTGAGCAGTTCTTC
TRBJ2-2 . TRBV21-1 once CASSPRRGRHTGELFF TGTGCCAGCAGCCCCAGAAGGGGGAGACACACCGGGGAGCTGTTTTTT
TRBJ2-7 TRBD2 TRBV5-4 once CASSLAVARLAGSEQYF TGTGCCAGCAGCTTGGCCGTCGCGAGACTAGCGGGATCCGAGCAGTACTTC
TRBJ2-7 TRBD1 TRBV11-2 few CASSLLRDRTYEQYF TGTGCCAGCAGCTTATTAAGGGACAGGACCTACGAGCAGTACTTC
TRBJ1-2 TRBD1 TRBV2 . CATARTGLGYGYTF TGTGCCACCGCACGGACAGGGTTGGGCTATGGCTACACCTTC
TRBJ2-2 TRBD1 TRBV10-3 . CAISETGQGAGELFF TGTGCCATCAGTGAGACTGGACAGGGGGCCGGGGAGCTGTTTTTT
TRBJ1-6 . TRBV19 few CASRPRLGSPLHF TGTGCCAGTAGACCACGACTTGGGTCACCCCTCCACTTT
TRBJ2-3 . TRBV5-1 . CASSSFGAPSTDTQYF TGCGCCAGCAGCTCTTTCGGAGCCCCTAGCACAGATACGCAGTATTTT